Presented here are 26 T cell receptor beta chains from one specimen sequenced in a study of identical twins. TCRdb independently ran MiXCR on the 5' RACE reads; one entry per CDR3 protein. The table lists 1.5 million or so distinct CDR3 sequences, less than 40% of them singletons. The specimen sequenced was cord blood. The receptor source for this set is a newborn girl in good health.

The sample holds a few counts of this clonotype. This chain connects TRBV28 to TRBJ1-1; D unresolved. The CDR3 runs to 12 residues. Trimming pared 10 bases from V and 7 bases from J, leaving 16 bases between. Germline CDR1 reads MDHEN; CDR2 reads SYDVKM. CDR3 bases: TGTGCCACCGACAAGAAACTCGGTGAAGCTTTCTTT. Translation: CATDKKLGEAFF. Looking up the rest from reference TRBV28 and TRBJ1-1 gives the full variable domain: DVKVTQSSRYLVKRTGEKVFLECVQDMDHENMFWYRQDPGLGLRLIYFSYDVKMKEKGDIPEGYSVSREKKERFSLILESASTNQTSMYLCATDKKLGEAFFGQGTRLTVV.

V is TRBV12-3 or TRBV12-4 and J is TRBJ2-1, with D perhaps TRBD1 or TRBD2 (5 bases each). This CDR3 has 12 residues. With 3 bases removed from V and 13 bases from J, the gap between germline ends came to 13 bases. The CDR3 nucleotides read TGTGCCAGCAGTTTTTCCAGGGAGACCCAGTTCTTC. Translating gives CASSFSRETQFF.

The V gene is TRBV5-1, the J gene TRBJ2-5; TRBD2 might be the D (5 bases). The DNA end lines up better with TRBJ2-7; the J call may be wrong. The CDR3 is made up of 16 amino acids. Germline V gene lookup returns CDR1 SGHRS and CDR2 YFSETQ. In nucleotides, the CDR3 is TGCGCCAGCAGCTTGGTGTCAGCGCTAGCCTACGACGAGCAGTACTTC. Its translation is CASSLVSALAYDEQYF.

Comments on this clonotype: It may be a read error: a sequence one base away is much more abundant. The CDR3 DNA is TGCGCCAGCAGCTTGCGTCCGGCGGACAATCCCTCCTACAATGAGCAGTACTTC. Its translation: CASSLRPADNPSYNEQYF. The gene calls are TRBV5-1 and TRBJ2-1; D is perhaps TRBD1 (5 bases). The tail of the sequence fits TRBJ2-7 better, so the J call may be wrong. The CDR3 consists of 18 residues. CDR1 and CDR2 (germline): SGHRS, YFSETQ.

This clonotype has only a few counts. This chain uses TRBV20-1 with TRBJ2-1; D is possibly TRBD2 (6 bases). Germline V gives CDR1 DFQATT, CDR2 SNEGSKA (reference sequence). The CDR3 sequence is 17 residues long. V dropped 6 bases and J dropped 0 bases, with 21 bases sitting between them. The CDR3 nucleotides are TGCAGTGCCCTACCGCTATGGGACTCGAGCTCCTACAATGAGCAGTTCTTC. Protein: CSALPLWDSSSYNEQFF.

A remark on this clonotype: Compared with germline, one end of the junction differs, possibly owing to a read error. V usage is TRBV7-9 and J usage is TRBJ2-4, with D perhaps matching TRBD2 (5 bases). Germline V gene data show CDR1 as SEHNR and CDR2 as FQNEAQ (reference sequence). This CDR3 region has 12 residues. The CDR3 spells CASSFTRNIQCF. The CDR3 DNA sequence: TGTGCCAGCAGCTTTACTAGAAACATTCAGTGCTTC.

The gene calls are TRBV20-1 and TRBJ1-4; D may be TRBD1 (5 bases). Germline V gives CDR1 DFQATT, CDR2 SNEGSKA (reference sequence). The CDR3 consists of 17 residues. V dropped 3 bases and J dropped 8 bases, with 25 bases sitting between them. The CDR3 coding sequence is TGCAGTGCTAGGCCCTCGGGACTTACCCCTTGGGGAGAAAAACTGTTTTTT. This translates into CSARPSGLTPWGEKLFF.

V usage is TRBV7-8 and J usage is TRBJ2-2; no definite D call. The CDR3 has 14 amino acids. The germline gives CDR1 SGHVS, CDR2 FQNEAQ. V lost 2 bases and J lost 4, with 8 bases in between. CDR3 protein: CASSLSGLTGELFF. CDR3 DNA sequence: TGTGCCAGCAGCTTATCCGGCCTCACCGGGGAGCTGTTTTTT.

CDR3 in amino acids: CASSLFLGISYNEQFF. CDR3 nucleotides: TGTGCCAGCAGCTTGTTCCTTGGAATCTCCTACAATGAGCAGTTCTTC. The genes are TRBV5-5 and TRBJ2-1; unclear D gene. The V gene's germline CDR1 is SGHKS and CDR2 YYEKEE (reference sequence). This CDR3 is built from 16 residues. V was trimmed by 1 base and J by 0 bases, leaving 11 bases between them.

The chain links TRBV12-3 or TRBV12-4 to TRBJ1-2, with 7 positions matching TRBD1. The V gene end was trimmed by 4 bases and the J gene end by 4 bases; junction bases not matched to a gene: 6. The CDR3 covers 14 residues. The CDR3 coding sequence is TGTGCCAGCAGTTCCGGACAGGATTCCTATGGCTACACCTTC. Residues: CASSSGQDSYGYTF.

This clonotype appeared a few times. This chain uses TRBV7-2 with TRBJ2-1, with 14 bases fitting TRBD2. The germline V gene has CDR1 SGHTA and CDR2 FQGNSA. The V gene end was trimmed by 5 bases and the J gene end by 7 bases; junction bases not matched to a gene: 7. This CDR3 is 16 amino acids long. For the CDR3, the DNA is TGTGCCAGCAGCCGAGCCGGGACTAGCGGGAGTAATGAGCAGTTCTTC. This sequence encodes CASSRAGTSGSNEQFF.

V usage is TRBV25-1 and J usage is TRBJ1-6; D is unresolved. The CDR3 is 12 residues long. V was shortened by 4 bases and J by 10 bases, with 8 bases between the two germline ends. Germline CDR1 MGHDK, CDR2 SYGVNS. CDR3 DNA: TGTGCCAGCAGTGGCCGGGGATCACCCCTCCACTTT. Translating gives CASSGRGSPLHF.

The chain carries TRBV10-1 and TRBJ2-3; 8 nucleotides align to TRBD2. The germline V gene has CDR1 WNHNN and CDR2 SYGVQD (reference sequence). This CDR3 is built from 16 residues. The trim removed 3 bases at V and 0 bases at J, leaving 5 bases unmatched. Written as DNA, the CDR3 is TGCGCCAGCAGTGATGTCGGGGGGGTTAGCACAGATACGCAGTATTTT. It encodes CASSDVGGVSTDTQYF.

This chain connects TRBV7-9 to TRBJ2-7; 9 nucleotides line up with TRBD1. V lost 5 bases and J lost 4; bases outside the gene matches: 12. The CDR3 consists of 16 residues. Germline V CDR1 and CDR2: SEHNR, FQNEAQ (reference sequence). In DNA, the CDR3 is TGTGCCAGCAGCGCTAGGGTGCGGGGGACAGGGTACGAGCAGTACTTC. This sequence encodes CASSARVRGTGYEQYF.

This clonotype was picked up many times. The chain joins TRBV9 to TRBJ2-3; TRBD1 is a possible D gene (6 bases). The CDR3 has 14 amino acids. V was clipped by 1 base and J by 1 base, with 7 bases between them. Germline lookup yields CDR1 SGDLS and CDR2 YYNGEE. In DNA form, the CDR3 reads TGTGCCAGCAGCGTAAGACAGGGCACAGATACGCAGTATTTT. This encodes CASSVRQGTDTQYF. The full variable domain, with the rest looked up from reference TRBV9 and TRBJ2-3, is DSGVTQTPKHLITATGQRVTLRCSPRSGDLSVYWYQQSLDQGLQFLIQYYNGEERAKGNILERFSAQQFPDLHSELNLSSLELGDSALYFCASSVRQGTDTQYFGPGTRLTVL.

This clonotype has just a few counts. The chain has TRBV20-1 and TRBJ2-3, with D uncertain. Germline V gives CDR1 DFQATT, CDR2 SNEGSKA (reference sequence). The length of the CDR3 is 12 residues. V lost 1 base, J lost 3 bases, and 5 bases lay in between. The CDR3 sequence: CSARVQTDTQYF. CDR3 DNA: TGCAGTGCTAGAGTCCAAACAGATACGCAGTATTTT.

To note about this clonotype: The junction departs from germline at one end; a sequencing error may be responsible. The CDR3 nucleotides are TGTACCAGCAGTCTTTACGAGCAGTACTTC. It specifies CTSSLYEQYF. V is TRBV2 and J is TRBJ2-7, with D unclear. The CDR3 is made up of 10 amino acids. Germline V gene lookup returns CDR1 SNHLY and CDR2 FYNNEI.

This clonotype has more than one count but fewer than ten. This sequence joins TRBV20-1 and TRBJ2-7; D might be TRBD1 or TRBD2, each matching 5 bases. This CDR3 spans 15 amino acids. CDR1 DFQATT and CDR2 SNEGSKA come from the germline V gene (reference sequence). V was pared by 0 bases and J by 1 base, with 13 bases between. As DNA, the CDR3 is TGCAGTGCTAGAGATCTTTGGGACGGGTCCTACGAGCAGTACTTC. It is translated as CSARDLWDGSYEQYF.

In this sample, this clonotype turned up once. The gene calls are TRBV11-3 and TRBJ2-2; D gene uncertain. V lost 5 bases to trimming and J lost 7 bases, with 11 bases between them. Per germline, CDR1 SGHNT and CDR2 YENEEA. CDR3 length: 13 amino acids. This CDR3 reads CASSPRGLGELFF. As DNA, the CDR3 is TGTGCCAGCAGCCCCCGCGGCCTCGGGGAGCTGTTTTTT.

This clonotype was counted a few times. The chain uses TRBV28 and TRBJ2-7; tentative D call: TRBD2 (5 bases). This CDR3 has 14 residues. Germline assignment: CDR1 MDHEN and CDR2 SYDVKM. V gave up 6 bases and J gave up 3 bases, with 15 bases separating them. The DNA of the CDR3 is TGTGCCAGCAGCCGCGACGGCCGGGGCTACGAGCAGTACTTC. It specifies CASSRDGRGYEQYF. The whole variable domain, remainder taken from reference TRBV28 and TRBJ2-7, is DVKVTQSSRYLVKRTGEKVFLECVQDMDHENMFWYRQDPGLGLRLIYFSYDVKMKEKGDIPEGYSVSREKKERFSLILESASTNQTSMYLCASSRDGRGYEQYFGPGTRLTVT.

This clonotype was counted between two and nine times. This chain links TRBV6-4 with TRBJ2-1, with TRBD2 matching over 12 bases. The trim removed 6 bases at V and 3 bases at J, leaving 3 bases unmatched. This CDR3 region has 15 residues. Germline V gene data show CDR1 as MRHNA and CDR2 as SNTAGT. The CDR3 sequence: CASSGLAGLYNEQFF. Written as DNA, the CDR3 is TGTGCCAGCAGCGGACTAGCGGGGCTCTACAATGAGCAGTTCTTC.

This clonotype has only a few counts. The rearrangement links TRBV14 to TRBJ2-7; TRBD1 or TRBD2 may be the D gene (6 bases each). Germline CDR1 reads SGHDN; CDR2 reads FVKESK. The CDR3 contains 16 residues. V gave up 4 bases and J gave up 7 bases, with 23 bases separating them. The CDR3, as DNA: TGTGCCAGCAGCCCCATCCGGGGGCCTTCCTACAATGAGCAGTACTTC. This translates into CASSPIRGPSYNEQYF.

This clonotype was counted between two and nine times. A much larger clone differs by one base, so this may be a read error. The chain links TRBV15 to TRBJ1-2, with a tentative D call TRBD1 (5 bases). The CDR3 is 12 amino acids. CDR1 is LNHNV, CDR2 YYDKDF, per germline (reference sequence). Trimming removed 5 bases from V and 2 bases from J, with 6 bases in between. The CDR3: CATSPGNYGYTF. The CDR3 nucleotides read TGTGCCACCAGCCCAGGGAACTATGGCTACACCTTC.

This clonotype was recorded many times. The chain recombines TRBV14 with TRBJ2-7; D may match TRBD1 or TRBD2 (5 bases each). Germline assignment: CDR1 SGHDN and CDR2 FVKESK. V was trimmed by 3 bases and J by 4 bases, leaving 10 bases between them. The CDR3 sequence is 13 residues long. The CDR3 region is CASSQGRYYEQYF. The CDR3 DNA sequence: TGTGCCAGCAGCCAGGGACGCTATTACGAGCAGTACTTC.

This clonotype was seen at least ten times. Here the CDR3 reads CASSRGVDTQYF. The CDR3 DNA reads as TGCGCCAGTTCCCGAGGGGTCGATACGCAGTATTTT. The chain links TRBV10-1 to TRBJ2-3; D may match TRBD1 or TRBD2 (5 bases each). The CDR3 is 12 residues long. The germline CDR1 and CDR2 sequences are WNHNN and SYGVQD (reference sequence). Trimming stripped 9 bases from V and 6 bases from J, with 13 bases between.

The CDR3 is CASRQGSGLDTQYF. The CDR3 DNA sequence: TGTGCCAGCAGACAGGGTAGCGGGCTAGATACGCAGTATTTT. The chain employs TRBV6-5 and TRBJ2-3; tentatively, D is TRBD2 (7 bases). The CDR3 covers 14 residues. The germline CDR1 and CDR2 sequences are MNHEY and SVGAGI. The germline V and J ends were trimmed by 6 bases and 5 bases, with 15 bases remaining between them.